These 19 T cell receptor beta chains share one sample of origin, sequenced in a study of blood T cell repertoires in COVID-19. Only in-frame clones appear in the TCRdb table, and some are missing; sequencing was by immunoSEQ multiplex PCR. This repertoire shows about 110,000 clones, approximately 89% found once; its top ten account for 4.5%. Sample: peripheral blood. The origin of the receptors is a man in his forties with acute or convalescent COVID-19.

This clone has only one observation. This chain connects TRBV7-2 to TRBJ2-5; TRBD2 matches at 15 bases. This CDR3 has 16 residues. Germline CDR1 SGHTA, CDR2 FQGNSA. V lost 3 bases to trimming and J lost 5 bases; unmatched junction nucleotides: 4. The CDR3 coding sequence is TGTGCCAGCAGCTTGGGACTAGCGGGGGGTGTGGAGACCCAGTACTTC. Translation gives CASSLGLAGGVETQYF.

V gene TRBV14 combines with J gene TRBJ2-1; 11 nucleotides match TRBD2. The CDR3 has 16 residues. CDR1 SGHDN and CDR2 FVKESK come from the germline V gene. The ends lost 2 bases at V and 3 bases at J; junction bases unmatched: 3. CDR3 bases: TGTGCCAGCAGCCAACTAGCGGGGGGCCTCTACAATGAGCAGTTCTTC. As protein: CASSQLAGGLYNEQFF.

J is TRBJ1-6 and V is TRBV7-2; 10 bases are shared with TRBD1. The V gene's germline CDR1 is SGHTA and CDR2 FQGNSA. CDR3 length equals 17 residues. V lost 5 bases, J lost 0 bases, and 4 bases stayed unmatched. The CDR3 DNA sequence: TGTGCCAGCAGCCGGGACAGGGGAAGCTCCTATAATTCACCCCTCCACTTT. Translation gives CASSRDRGSSYNSPLHF.

This clone was observed a single time. The CDR3, as DNA: TGTGCCAGCAGCCAAGGCGGGACAGGCAATTCACCCCTCCACTTT. Translating gives CASSQGGTGNSPLHF. The rearrangement joins TRBV7-2 to TRBJ1-6, with 8 bases that match TRBD1. Germline trimming cut 5 bases from V and 7 bases from J; bases unmatched to any gene: 7. The CDR3 runs to 15 residues. Germline CDR1 reads SGHTA; CDR2 reads FQGNSA. Filled out from reference TRBV7-2 and TRBJ1-6, the complete variable domain reads GAGVSQSPSNKVTEKGKDVELRCDPISGHTALYWYRQSLGQGLEFLIYFQGNSAPDKSGLPSDRFSAERTGGSVSTLTIQRTQQEDSAVYLCASSQGGTGNSPLHFGNGTRLTVT.

The chain joins TRBV19 to TRBJ2-1; 7 nucleotides agree with TRBD2. Trimming cost V 6 bases and J 8 bases; bases outside gene matches: 16. The CDR3 contains 16 residues. CDR1 LNHDA and CDR2 SQIVND come from the germline V gene (reference sequence). In DNA form, the CDR3 reads TGTGCCAGTAGGGCATTTACGGGAGGCGTAAGGGATGAGCAGTTCTTC. It specifies CASRAFTGGVRDEQFF.

The chain combines TRBV2 with TRBJ2-1; 11 bases match TRBD2. The germline CDR1 and CDR2 sequences are SNHLY and FYNNEI. V lost 4 bases, J lost 1 base, and 3 bases stayed unmatched. This CDR3 is 16 amino acids long. The chain's CDR3 is CASSGGLAGSYNEQFF. The CDR3 nucleotides read TGTGCCAGCAGTGGAGGACTAGCGGGTTCCTACAATGAGCAGTTCTTC.

This chain connects TRBV25-1 to TRBJ1-6, with D tentatively TRBD1 (5 bases). CDR3 length equals 13 residues. V was pared by 4 bases and J by 6 bases, with 7 bases between. Germline CDR1 is MGHDK and CDR2 is SYGVNS. CDR3 residues: CASSAGINSPLHF. Here the CDR3 DNA reads TGTGCCAGCAGTGCAGGGATTAATTCACCCCTCCACTTT.

The chain employs TRBV19 and TRBJ2-3, with a tentative D call TRBD1 (7 bases). V was trimmed by 3 bases and J by 4 bases, leaving 14 bases between them. Germline-derived CDR1 and CDR2 are LNHDA and SQIVND (reference sequence). The CDR3 covers 15 residues. The CDR3 coding sequence is TGTGCCAGTAGTATCCCCGGAGGGGGCGCAGATACGCAGTATTTT. This encodes CASSIPGGGADTQYF.

The chain uses TRBV5-1 and TRBJ2-1; 7 positions agree with TRBD2. Germline CDR1 reads SGHRS; CDR2 reads YFSETQ. J was trimmed by 7 bases and V by 1 base; bases with no gene match: 8. The CDR3 length is 15 residues. Here the CDR3 reads CASSLLTQAGNEQFF. In DNA, the CDR3 is TGCGCCAGCAGCTTGTTAACCCAAGCGGGAAATGAGCAGTTCTTC.

The rearrangement joins TRBV18 to TRBJ1-2; TRBD1 agrees at 7 bases. The CDR3 extends over 15 amino acids. Germline V lookup: CDR1 KGHSH, CDR2 LQKENI. The J segment lost 1 base and the V segment lost 4 bases, leaving 6 bases of the junction unmatched. The CDR3 DNA is TGTGCCAGCTCACGAGACAGGGAGAGTAACTATGGCTACACCTTC. Protein: CASSRDRESNYGYTF.

The chain links TRBV18 to TRBJ2-7, with D uncertain. This CDR3 contains 14 residues. The germline gives CDR1 KGHSH, CDR2 LQKENI. V was trimmed by 0 bases and J by 0 bases, leaving 6 bases between them. DNA for the CDR3: TGTGCCAGCTCACCACCCTCCAGCTCCTACGAGCAGTACTTC. This codes for CASSPPSSSYEQYF. The whole variable domain, remainder taken from reference TRBV18 and TRBJ2-7, is NAGVMQNPRHLVRRRGQEARLRCSPMKGHSHVYWYRQLPEEGLKFMVYLQKENIIDESGMPKERFSAEFPKEGPSILRIQQVVRGDSAAYFCASSPPSSSYEQYFGPGTRLTVT.

The V gene is TRBV6-5, the J gene TRBJ1-6; D is ambiguous. Per the germline V gene, CDR1 is MNHEY and CDR2 is SVGAGI. The ends were cut back, 4 bases at V and 5 bases at J, with 6 bases in the middle. This CDR3 region has 13 residues. The CDR3 sequence: CASSLENNSPLHF. CDR3 nucleotides: TGTGCCAGCAGTTTGGAGAATAATTCACCCCTCCACTTT.

This chain connects TRBV14 to TRBJ2-1; the match to TRBD1 covers 7 bases. The germline gives CDR1 SGHDN, CDR2 FVKESK. The CDR3 covers 17 residues. Losses at the gene ends were 0 bases for V and 8 bases for J; bases not matched to a gene: 13. CDR3 bases: TGTGCCAGCAGCCAAGATCCAAACAGGGGATTTGTAGATGAGCAGTTCTTC. Protein: CASSQDPNRGFVDEQFF.

This clone has only one observation. The chain carries TRBV7-9 and TRBJ2-7, with D perhaps matching TRBD1 (5 bases). The V end lost 5 bases, the J end lost 3 bases, and 14 bases lay between the germline ends. The germline V gene encodes CDR1 SEHNR and CDR2 FQNEAQ (reference sequence). The length of the CDR3 is 14 residues. The DNA for the CDR3 is TGTGCCAGCAGCCTTACCGACAGAGACTACGAGCAGTACTTC. Amino acid sequence: CASSLTDRDYEQYF.

The J gene is TRBJ1-1, the V gene TRBV5-5; D uncertain. V lost 0 bases and J 2 bases, leaving 14 bases between the germline ends. Germline-derived CDR1 and CDR2 are SGHKS and YYEKEE (reference sequence). This CDR3 comprises 16 residues. Here the CDR3 reads CASSLDGGLINTEAFF. Here the CDR3 DNA reads TGTGCCAGCAGCTTGGATGGAGGACTTATAAACACTGAAGCTTTCTTT. Filled out from reference TRBV5-5 and TRBJ1-1, the complete variable domain reads DAGVTQSPTHLIKTRGQQVTLRCSPISGHKSVSWYQQVLGQGPQFIFQYYEKEERGRGNFPDRFSARQFPNYSSELNVNALLLGDSALYLCASSLDGGLINTEAFFGQGTRLTVV.

The rearrangement joins TRBV2 to TRBJ1-5; maybe TRBD1 (5 bases). Trimming took 1 base from V and 2 from J, leaving 9 bases between them. The CDR3 loop spans 15 amino acids. The germline CDR1 and CDR2 sequences are SNHLY and FYNNEI. DNA of the CDR3: TGTGCCAGCAGTGAAGAAATAGGGGGCAATCAGCCCCAGCATTTT. This translates into CASSEEIGGNQPQHF.

The count of this clone is one. The J gene is TRBJ1-1, the V gene TRBV18, with 8 bases matching TRBD1. This CDR3 contains 16 residues. Germline CDR1 reads KGHSH; CDR2 reads LQKENI. The ends lost 5 bases at V and 6 bases at J; junction bases unmatched: 14. This CDR3 is CASSASAGGGFAEAFF. In DNA, the CDR3 is TGTGCCAGCTCAGCATCGGCAGGGGGCGGTTTCGCTGAAGCTTTCTTT.

Turning to this clone: Other DNA sequences in this specimen translate into the identical CDR3. The rearrangement joins TRBV5-1 to TRBJ2-3; TRBD2 agrees at 8 bases. The CDR3 consists of 16 residues. Germline V gene sequence: CDR1 SGHRS, CDR2 YFSETQ. With V trimmed by 0 bases and J by 2 bases, 5 bases remained unmatched. This chain's CDR3 is CASSLAASGSTDTQYF. In nucleotides, the CDR3 is TGCGCCAGCAGCTTGGCGGCTAGCGGGTCCACAGATACGCAGTATTTT.

The rearrangement uses TRBV5-5 and TRBJ1-2, with TRBD1 matching 8 bases. V trimming: 0 bases; J trimming: 4 bases; junction bases outside the gene matches: 5. Germline V gives CDR1 SGHKS, CDR2 YYEKEE (reference sequence). This CDR3 is 15 amino acids long. The CDR3 spells CASSLVTGAAYGYTF. The CDR3 region has the DNA TGTGCCAGCAGCTTGGTGACAGGGGCGGCCTATGGCTACACCTTC.